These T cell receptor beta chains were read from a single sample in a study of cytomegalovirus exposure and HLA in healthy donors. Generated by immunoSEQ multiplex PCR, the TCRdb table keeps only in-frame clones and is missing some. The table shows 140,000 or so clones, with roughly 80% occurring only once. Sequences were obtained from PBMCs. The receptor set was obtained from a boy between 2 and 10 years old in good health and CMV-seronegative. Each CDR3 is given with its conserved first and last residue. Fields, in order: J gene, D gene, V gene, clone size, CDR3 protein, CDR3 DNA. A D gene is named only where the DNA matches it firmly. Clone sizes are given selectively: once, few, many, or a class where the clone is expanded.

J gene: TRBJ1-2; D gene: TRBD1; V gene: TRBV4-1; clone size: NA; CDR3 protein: CASSLRGHGYTF; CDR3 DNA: TGCGCCAGCAGCCTCAGGGGGCATGGCTACACCTTC
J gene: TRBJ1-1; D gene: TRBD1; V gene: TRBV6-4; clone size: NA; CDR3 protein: CASSLTGISTTEAFF; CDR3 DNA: TGTGCCAGCAGTCTGACAGGGATCTCGACCACTGAAGCTTTCTTT
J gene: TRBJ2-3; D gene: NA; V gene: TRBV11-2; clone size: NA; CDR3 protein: CASSADISDTQYF; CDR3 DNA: TGTGCCAGCAGCGCCGACATCTCAGATACGCAGTATTTT
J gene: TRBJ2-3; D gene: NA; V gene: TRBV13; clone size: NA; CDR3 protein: CASSLGIGSTDTQYF; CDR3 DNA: TGTGCCAGCAGCTTAGGAATCGGGAGCACAGATACGCAGTATTTT
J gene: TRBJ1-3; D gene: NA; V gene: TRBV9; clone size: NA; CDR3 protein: CASSVGSGNTIYF; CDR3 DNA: TGTGCCAGCAGCGTCGGTTCTGGAAACACCATATATTTT
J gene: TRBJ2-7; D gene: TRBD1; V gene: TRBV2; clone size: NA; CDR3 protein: CASSDRGLGEQYF; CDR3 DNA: TGTGCCAGCAGTGACAGGGGGCTAGGGGAGCAGTACTTC
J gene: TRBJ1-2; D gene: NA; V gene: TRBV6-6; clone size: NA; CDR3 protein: CASQTRVNYGYTF; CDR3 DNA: TGTGCCAGCCAAACACGGGTTAACTATGGCTACACCTTC
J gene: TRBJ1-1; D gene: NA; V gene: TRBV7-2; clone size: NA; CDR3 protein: CASSFNPNTEAFF; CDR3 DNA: TGTGCCAGCAGCTTTAATCCCAACACTGAAGCTTTCTTT
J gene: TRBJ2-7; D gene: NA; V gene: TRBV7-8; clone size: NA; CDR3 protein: CASSSGGPGSEQYF; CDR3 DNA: TGTGCCAGCAGCTCCGGAGGGCCCGGGAGCGAGCAGTACTTC
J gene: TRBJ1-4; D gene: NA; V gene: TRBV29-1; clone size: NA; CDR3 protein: CSVALTNEKLFF; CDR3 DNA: TGCAGCGTTGCACTTACTAATGAAAAACTGTTTTTT
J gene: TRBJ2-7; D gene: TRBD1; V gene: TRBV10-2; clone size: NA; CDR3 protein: CASSLPGQGAYEQHF; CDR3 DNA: TGCGCCAGCAGCCTACCGGGACAGGGGGCCTACGAGCAGCACTTC
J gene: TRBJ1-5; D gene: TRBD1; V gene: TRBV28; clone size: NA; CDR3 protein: CASRSDRQGVSNQPQHF; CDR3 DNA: TGTGCCAGCCGCTCAGATAGACAGGGGGTTAGCAATCAGCCCCAGCATTTT
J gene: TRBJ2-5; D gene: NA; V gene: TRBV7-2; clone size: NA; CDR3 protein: CASSLSRLAGQETQYF; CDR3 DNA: TGTGCCAGCAGCTTATCCCGCCTCGCGGGGCAAGAGACCCAGTACTTC
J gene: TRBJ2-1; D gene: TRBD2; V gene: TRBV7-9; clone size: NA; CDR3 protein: CASSLGLAGSDEQFF; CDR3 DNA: TGTGCCAGCAGCTTAGGTCTAGCGGGAAGCGATGAGCAGTTCTTC
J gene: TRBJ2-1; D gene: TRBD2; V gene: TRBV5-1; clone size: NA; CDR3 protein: CASSQGLAYNEQFF; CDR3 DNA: TGCGCCAGCAGCCAGGGACTAGCCTACAATGAGCAGTTCTTC
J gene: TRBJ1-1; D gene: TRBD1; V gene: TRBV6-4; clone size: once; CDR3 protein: CASSVDRGAEAFF; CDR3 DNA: TGTGCCAGCAGTGTGGACAGGGGAGCTGAAGCTTTCTTT
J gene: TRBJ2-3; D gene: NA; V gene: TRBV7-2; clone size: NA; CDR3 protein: CASSSVGGTDTQYF; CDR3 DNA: TGTGCCAGCAGCTCCGTTGGGGGGACCGATACGCAGTATTTT
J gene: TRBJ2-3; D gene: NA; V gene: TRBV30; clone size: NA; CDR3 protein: CAWSPLAPTGTQYF; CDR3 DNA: TGTGCCTGGAGTCCTCTAGCCCCCACGGGTACGCAGTATTTT